This TCR beta chain came from a study of CD8 T cells in Susac syndrome. CD8+ and CD4+ T cells were negatively isolated; TEMRA cells were FACS-enriched. The CDR3 is 19 amino acids. Germline assignment: CDR1 LGHNT and CDR2 FRNRAP. J gave up 0 bases and V 1 base, and 13 bases lay outside the gene matches. Reverse transcription of about 0.5 to 1 ug RNA used random hexamers. Amplification of TCR beta CDR3 was carried out by immunoSEQ multiplex PCR, which covered 54 Vbeta and 13 Jbeta segments. TCRdb re-called the immunoSEQ multiplex PCR reads with MiXCR, one entry per CDR3 protein. The data show approximately 160,000 distinct CDR3 sequences, around 95% seen once. General study results and limits: The CD4+ T cell repertoire of patients with Susac syndrome showed no detectable clonal expansion. The study recognized that its TCR sequencing and HLA analysis covered a relatively small number of individuals.

Of note for this clonotype: Its specificity is not known.

The chain links TRBV12-5 to TRBJ1-1; 8 bases are shared with TRBD1. Sequences were obtained from CD4+ T cells from PBMCs. The receptor was derived from a human donor with Susac syndrome. CDR3 region: CASGLGQGLASDLNTEAFF. In DNA, the CDR3 is TGTGCTAGTGGTTTGGGACAGGGGCTAGCGTCGGATTTGAACACTGAAGCTTTCTTT.